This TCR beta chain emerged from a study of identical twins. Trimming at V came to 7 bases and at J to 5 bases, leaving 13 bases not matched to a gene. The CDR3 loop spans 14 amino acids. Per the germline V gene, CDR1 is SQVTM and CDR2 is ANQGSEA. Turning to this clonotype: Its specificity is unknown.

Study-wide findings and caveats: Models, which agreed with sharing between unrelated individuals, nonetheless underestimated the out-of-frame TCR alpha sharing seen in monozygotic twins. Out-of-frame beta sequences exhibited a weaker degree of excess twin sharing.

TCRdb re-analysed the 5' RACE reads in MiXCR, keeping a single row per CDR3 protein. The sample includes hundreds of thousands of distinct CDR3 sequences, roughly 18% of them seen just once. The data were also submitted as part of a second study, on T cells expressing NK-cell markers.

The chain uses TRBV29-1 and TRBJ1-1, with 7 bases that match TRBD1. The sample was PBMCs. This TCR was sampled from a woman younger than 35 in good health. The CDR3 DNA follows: TGCAGCGCCCAGACCCAACAGGGGAGAACTGAAGCTTTCTTT. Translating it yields CSAQTQQGRTEAFF.